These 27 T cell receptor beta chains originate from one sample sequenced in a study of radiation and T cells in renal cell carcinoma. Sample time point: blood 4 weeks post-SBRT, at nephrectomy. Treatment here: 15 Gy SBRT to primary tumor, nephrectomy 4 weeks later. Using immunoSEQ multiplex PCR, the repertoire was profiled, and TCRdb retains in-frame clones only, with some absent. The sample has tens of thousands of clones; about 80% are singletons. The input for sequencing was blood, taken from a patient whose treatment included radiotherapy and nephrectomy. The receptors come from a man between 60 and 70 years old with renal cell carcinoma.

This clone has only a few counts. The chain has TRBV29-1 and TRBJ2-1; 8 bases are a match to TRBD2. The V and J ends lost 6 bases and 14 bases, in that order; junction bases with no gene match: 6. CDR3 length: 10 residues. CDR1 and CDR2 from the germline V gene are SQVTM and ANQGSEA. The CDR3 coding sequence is TGCAGCGTAGGAGAGGGACTAGAGTTCTTC. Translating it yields CSVGEGLEFF.

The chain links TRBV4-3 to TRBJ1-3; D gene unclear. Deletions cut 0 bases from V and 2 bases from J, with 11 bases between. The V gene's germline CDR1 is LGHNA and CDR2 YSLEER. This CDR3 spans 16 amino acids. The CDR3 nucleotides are TGCGCCAGCAGCCAAGAAATGGCAGTCACTGGAAACACCATATATTTT. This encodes CASSQEMAVTGNTIYF.

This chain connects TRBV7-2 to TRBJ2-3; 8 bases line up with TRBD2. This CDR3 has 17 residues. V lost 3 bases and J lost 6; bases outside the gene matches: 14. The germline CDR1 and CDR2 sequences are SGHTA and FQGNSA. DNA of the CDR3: TGTGCCAGCAGCTTGTCCGGGACTAGGGCTGAGGTGGATACGCAGTATTTT. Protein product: CASSLSGTRAEVDTQYF.

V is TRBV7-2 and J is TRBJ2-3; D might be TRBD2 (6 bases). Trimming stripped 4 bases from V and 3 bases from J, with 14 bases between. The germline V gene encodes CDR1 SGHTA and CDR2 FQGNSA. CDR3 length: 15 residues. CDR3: CASSSRGAGTDTQYF. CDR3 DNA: TGTGCCAGCAGCTCCCGTGGGGCGGGAACAGATACGCAGTATTTT.

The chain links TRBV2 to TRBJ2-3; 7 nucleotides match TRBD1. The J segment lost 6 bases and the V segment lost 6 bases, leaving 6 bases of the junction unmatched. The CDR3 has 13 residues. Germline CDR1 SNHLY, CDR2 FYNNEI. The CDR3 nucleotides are TGTGCCAGCAGACAGGGGCCCTGGGATACGCAGTATTTT. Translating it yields CASRQGPWDTQYF.

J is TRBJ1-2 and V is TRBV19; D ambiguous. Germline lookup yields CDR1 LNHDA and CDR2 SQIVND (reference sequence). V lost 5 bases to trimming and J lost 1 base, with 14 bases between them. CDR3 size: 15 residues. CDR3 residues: CASSEEQTYNYGYTF. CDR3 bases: TGTGCCAGTAGTGAAGAACAGACCTATAACTATGGCTACACCTTC. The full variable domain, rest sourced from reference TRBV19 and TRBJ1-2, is DGGITQSPKYLFRKEGQNVTLSCEQNLNHDAMYWYRQDPGQGLRLIYYSQIVNDFQKGDIAEGYSVSREKKESFPLTVTSAQKNPTAFYLCASSEEQTYNYGYTFGSGTRLTVV.

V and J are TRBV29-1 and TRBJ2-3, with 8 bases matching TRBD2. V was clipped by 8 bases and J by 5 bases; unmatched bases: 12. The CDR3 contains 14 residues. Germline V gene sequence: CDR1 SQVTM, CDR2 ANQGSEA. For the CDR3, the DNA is TGCAGCTCGGACCGCGGGGGGACGGTAGATACGCAGTATTTT. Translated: CSSDRGGTVDTQYF.

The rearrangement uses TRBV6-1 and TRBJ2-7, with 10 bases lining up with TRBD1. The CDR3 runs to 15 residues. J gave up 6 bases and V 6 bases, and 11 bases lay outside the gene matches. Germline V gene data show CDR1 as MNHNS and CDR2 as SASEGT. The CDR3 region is CASSKPGQGLFEQYF. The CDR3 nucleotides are TGTGCCAGCAGCAAGCCGGGACAGGGGTTGTTCGAGCAGTACTTC.

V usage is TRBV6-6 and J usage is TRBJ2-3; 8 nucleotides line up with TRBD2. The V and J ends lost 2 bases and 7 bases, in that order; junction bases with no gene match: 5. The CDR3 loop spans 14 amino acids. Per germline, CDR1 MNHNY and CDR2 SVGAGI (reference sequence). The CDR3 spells CASSYPERENTQYF. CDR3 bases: TGTGCCAGCAGTTACCCAGAGCGGGAGAATACGCAGTATTTT.

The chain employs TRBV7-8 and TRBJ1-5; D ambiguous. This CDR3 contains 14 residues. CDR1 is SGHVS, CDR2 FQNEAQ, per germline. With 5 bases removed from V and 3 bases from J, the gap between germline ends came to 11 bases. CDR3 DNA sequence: TGTGCCAGCAGCCCTAGACTGATCAATCAGCCCCAGCATTTT. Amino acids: CASSPRLINQPQHF. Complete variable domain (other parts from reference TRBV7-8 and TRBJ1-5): GAGVSQSPRYKVAKRGQDVALRCDPISGHVSLFWYQQALGQGPEFLTYFQNEAQLDKSGLPSDRFFAERPEGSVSTLKIQRTQQEDSAVYLCASSPRLINQPQHFGDGTRLSIL.

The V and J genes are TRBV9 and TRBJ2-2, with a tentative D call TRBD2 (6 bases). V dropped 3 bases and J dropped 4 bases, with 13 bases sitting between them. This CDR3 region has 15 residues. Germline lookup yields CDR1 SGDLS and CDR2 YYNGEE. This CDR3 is CASSAAGTFTGELFF. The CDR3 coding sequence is TGTGCCAGCAGCGCCGCGGGGACTTTCACCGGGGAGCTGTTTTTT.

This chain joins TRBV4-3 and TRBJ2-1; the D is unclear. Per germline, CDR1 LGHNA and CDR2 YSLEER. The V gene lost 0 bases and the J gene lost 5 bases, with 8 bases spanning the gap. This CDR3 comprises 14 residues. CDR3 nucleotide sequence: TGCGCCAGCAGCCAAGATCCGACGGACAATGAGCAGTTCTTC. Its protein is CASSQDPTDNEQFF.

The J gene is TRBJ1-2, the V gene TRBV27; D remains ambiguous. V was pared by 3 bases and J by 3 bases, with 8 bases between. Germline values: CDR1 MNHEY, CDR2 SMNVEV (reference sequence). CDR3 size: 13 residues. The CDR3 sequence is CASSFLADYGYTF. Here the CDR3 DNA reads TGTGCCAGCAGTTTCTTAGCAGACTATGGCTACACCTTC.

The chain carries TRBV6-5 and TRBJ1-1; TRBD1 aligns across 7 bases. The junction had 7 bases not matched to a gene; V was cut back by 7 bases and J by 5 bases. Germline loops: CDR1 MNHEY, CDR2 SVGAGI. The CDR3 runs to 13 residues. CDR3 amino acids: CASKGQLSTEAFF. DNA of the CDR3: TGTGCCAGCAAGGGACAGTTGAGTACTGAAGCTTTCTTT.

The CDR3 is CASSPHGLRAGELFF. The DNA for the CDR3 is TGTGCCAGCAGCCCCCACGGACTACGGGCCGGGGAGCTGTTTTTT. J is TRBJ2-2 and V is TRBV7-3; the D gene is possibly TRBD2 (6 bases). Germline V lookup: CDR1 SGHTA, CDR2 FQGTGA. This CDR3 spans 15 amino acids. V was cut by 5 bases and J by 6 bases, with 16 bases left in between. Full variable domain (remainder filled in from reference TRBV7-3 and TRBJ2-2): GAGVSQTPSNKVTEKGKYVELRCDPISGHTALYWYRQSLGQGPEFLIYFQGTGAADDSGLPNDRFFAVRPEGSVSTLKIQRTERGDSAVYLCASSPHGLRAGELFFGEGSRLTVL.

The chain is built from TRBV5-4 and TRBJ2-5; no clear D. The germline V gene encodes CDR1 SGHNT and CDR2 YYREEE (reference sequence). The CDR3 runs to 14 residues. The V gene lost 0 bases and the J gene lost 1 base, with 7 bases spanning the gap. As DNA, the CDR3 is TGTGCCAGCAGCTTGGAAGGAAGCCAAGAGACCCAGTACTTC. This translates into CASSLEGSQETQYF.

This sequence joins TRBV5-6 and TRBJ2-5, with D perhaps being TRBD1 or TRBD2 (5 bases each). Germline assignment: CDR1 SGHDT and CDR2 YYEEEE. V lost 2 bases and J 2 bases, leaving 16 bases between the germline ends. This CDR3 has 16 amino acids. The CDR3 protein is CASSFGTDRYQETQYF. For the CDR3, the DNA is TGTGCCAGCAGCTTTGGGACGGATCGTTATCAAGAGACCCAGTACTTC.

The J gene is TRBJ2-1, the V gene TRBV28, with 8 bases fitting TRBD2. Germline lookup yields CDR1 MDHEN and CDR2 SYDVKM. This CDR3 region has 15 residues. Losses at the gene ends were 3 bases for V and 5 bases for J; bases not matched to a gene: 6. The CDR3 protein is CASSFTGTSNNEQFF. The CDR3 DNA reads TGTGCCAGCAGTTTCACAGGGACTAGTAACAATGAGCAGTTCTTC.

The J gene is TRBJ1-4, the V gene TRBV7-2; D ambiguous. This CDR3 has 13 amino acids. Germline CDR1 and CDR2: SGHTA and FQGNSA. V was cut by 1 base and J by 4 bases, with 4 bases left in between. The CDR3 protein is CASSLDLNEKLFF. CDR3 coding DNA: TGTGCCAGCAGCTTAGACCTTAATGAAAAACTGTTTTTT.

CDR3 protein: CASSSTGENIQYF. The CDR3 nucleotides are TGTGCCAGCAGCTCGACAGGGGAAAACATTCAGTACTTC. The V gene is TRBV7-2, the J gene TRBJ2-4, with 8 bases fitting TRBD1. Germline CDR1 reads SGHTA; CDR2 reads FQGNSA. There are 13 residues in the CDR3. Trimming at V came to 4 bases and at J to 5 bases, leaving 1 base not matched to a gene.

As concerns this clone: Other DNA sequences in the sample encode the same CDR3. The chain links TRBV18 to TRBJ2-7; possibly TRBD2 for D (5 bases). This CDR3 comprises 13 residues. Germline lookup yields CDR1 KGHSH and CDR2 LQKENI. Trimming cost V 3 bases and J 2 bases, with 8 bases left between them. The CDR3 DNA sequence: TGTGCCAGCTCACCTGCCGGGGCCTACGAGCAGTACGTC. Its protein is CASSPAGAYEQYV.

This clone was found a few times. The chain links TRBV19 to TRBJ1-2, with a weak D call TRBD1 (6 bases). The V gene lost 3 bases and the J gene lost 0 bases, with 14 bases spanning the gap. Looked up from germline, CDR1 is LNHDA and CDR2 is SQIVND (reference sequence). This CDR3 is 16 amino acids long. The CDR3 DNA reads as TGTGCCAGTAGTATGACCGTCGGACAGCCTAACTATGGCTACACCTTC. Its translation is CASSMTVGQPNYGYTF.

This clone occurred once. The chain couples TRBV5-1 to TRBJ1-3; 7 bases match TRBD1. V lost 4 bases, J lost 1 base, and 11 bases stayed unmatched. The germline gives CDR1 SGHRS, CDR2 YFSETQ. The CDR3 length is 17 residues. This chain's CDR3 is CASSPEGGTDSGNTIYF. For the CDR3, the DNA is TGCGCCAGCAGCCCCGAGGGCGGGACAGATTCTGGAAACACCATATATTTT.

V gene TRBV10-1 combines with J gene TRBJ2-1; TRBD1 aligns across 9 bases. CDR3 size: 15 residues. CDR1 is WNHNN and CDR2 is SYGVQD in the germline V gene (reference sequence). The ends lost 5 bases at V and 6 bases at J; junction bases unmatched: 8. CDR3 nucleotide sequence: TGCGCCAGCAGTCCGACCGGGACAGGGCTCAATGAGCAGTTCTTC. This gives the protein CASSPTGTGLNEQFF.

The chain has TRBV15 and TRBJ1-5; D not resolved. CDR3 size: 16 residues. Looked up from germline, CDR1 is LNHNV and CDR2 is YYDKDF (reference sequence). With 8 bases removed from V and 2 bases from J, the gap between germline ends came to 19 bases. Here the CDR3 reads CATGNPGGLGNQPQHF. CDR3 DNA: TGTGCCACCGGCAATCCTGGAGGGCTCGGCAATCAGCCCCAGCATTTT.

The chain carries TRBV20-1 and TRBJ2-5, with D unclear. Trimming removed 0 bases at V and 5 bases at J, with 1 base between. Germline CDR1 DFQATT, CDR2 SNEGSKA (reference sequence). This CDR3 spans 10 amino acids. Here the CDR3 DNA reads TGCAGTGCTAGAGATGAGACCCAGTACTTC. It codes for CSARDETQYF.

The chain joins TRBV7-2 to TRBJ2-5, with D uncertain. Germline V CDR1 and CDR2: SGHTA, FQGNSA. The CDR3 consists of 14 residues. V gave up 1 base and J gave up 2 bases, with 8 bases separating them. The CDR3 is CASSLGPRQETQYF. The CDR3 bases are TGTGCCAGCAGCTTAGGGCCGAGGCAAGAGACCCAGTACTTC.